This is a list of T cell receptor beta chains from one sample in a study of cytomegalovirus exposure and HLA in healthy donors. Clones were read by immunoSEQ multiplex PCR, and TCRdb kept only the in-frame ones, dropping some. This table holds 150,000 to 200,000 clones, around 75% found once. Sequences were obtained from PBMCs. These receptors came from a woman aged 30 to 39 in good health and CMV-seropositive. The CDR3 runs from the conserved cysteine through the conserved F or W. Each record gives: CDR3 length, D gene, V gene, clone size, J gene, CDR3 protein, CDR3 DNA. D genes are given only for firm matches. A clone size is listed for some rows: how often the clone was seen (once, few, many), or a class if it is expanded.

14	-	TRBV7-9	-	TRBJ2-3	CASSLVTSTDTQYF	TGTGCCAGCAGCTTAGTCACTAGCACAGATACGCAGTATTTT
13	-	TRBV5-1	-	TRBJ1-2	CASSLGGSYGYTF	TGCGCCAGCAGCTTGGGAGGGTCCTATGGCTACACCTTC
14	-	TRBV29-1	-	TRBJ2-6	CSVDGSLGANVLTF	TGCAGCGTTGACGGGTCCTTGGGGGCCAACGTCCTGACTTTC
15	-	TRBV5-1	-	TRBJ2-2	CASSSGDRVTGELFF	TGCGCCAGCAGCTCGGGGGACCGAGTAACCGGGGAGCTGTTTTTT
16	TRBD2	TRBV27	-	TRBJ2-1	CASSFTSGDWDNEQFF	TGTGCCAGCAGTTTTACTAGCGGAGATTGGGACAATGAGCAGTTCTTC
14	-	TRBV7-6	-	TRBJ1-1	CASSLNRANTEAFF	TGTGCCAGCAGCTTGAACAGGGCTAACACTGAAGCTTTCTTT
14	TRBD2	TRBV7-9	-	TRBJ2-3	CASSPSGNTDTQYF	TGTGCCAGCAGCCCTAGCGGGAATACAGATACGCAGTATTTT
14	TRBD1	TRBV5-6	-	TRBJ1-4	CASSLQGAGEKLFF	TGTGCCAGCAGCTTACAGGGGGCCGGTGAAAAACTGTTTTTT
15	TRBD1	TRBV5-1	-	TRBJ2-7	CASSSNSQGAYEQYF	TGCGCCAGCAGCTCGAATTCGCAGGGGGCCTACGAGCAGTACTTC
16	TRBD2	TRBV10-1	-	TRBJ2-5	CASSVRLAGVIKTQYF	TGCGCCAGCAGTGTACGGCTAGCGGGAGTAATAAAGACCCAGTACTTC
14	-	TRBV28	-	TRBJ2-7	CASSLNGGYHEQYF	TGTGCCAGCAGTTTAAACGGGGGATACCACGAGCAGTACTTC
12	TRBD2	TRBV7-6	few	TRBJ2-1	CASTQGGGEQFF	TGTGCCAGCACCCAAGGCGGGGGTGAGCAGTTCTTC
16	-	TRBV19	few	TRBJ1-4	CASSMSSGFPNEKLFF	TGTGCCAGTAGTATGTCGTCAGGCTTCCCTAATGAAAAACTGTTTTTT
15	-	TRBV10-3	-	TRBJ2-2	CAISDGTTNTGELFF	TGTGCCATCAGCGACGGGACAACTAACACCGGGGAGCTGTTTTTT
15	-	TRBV18	-	TRBJ1-2	CASSPRAMGGESYTF	TGTGCCAGCTCACCACGGGCCATGGGAGGGGAAAGCTACACCTTC
16	-	TRBV19	once	TRBJ1-5	CASSSAGAGSNQPQHF	TGTGCCAGTAGTAGCGCCGGAGCAGGGAGCAATCAGCCCCAGCATTTT
17	TRBD1	TRBV5-6	-	TRBJ1-1	CASSLAGTGVGNTEAFF	TGTGCCAGCAGCTTGGCCGGGACAGGGGTTGGGAACACTGAAGCTTTCTTT
13	-	TRBV25-1	many	TRBJ1-5	CASSLNNNQPQHF	TGTGCCAGCAGTCTTAACAACAATCAGCCCCAGCATTTT
14	TRBD1	TRBV19	-	TRBJ2-3	CASRLQGSGDTQYF	TGTGCCAGTAGGTTACAGGGGTCGGGAGATACGCAGTATTTT
15	TRBD2	TRBV4-2	-	TRBJ2-7	CASSPTSTGGYEQYF	TGTGCCAGCAGCCCGACTAGCACTGGGGGTTACGAGCAGTACTTC
14	-	TRBV5-4	-	TRBJ2-1	CASSPGDFYNEQFF	TGTGCCAGCAGCCCGGGGGACTTCTACAATGAGCAGTTCTTC
13	TRBD1	TRBV19	-	TRBJ1-1	CASRRQGNTEAFF	TGTGCCAGTAGGAGACAGGGGAACACTGAAGCTTTCTTT